This T cell receptor beta chain was captured in a study of cytomegalovirus exposure and HLA in healthy donors. Broader study findings: Most likely, a cluster of highly shared sequence variants arose as a sequencing artifact.

60 Vbeta and 13 Jbeta primers were used in PCR. Profiled with immunoSEQ multiplex PCR; TCRdb holds only in-frame clones, not every one. The sample has 200,000 to 250,000 clones; 75% to 85% are singletons. CDR1 MDHEN and CDR2 SYDVKM come from the germline V gene. With V trimmed by 6 bases and J by 9 bases, 8 bases remained unmatched. This CDR3 comprises 14 residues. This clone has a single count. No antigen is known for it. Sequencing input: PBMCs. This clonotype was sampled from a woman between 35 and 50 years old in good health and CMV-seronegative. V usage is TRBV28 and J usage is TRBJ1-5, with 10 bases lining up with TRBD1. The CDR3 region is CASRTGTGAGPQHF. As DNA, the CDR3 is TGTGCCAGCAGGACCGGGACAGGGGCCGGGCCCCAGCATTTT.